Listed here are 21 T cell receptor beta chains from one sample, sequenced in a study of T cells in Graves' hyperthyroidism and ophthalmopathy. RNA transcripts were the template for amplifying TCR beta CDR3 regions. The TCR CDR3 was amplified in a first-round RT-PCR using the HTBI primer set. MiXCR, applied by TCRdb to the multiplex PCR reads, yields one record per CDR3 protein. The sample includes some 510,000 distinct CDR3 sequences, around 46% of them seen just once. Sequenced input: peripheral blood or thyroid tissue (not recorded which). These TCRs come from a woman under 30 with Graves' hyperthyroidism.

This clonotype was detected many times. The chain carries TRBV29-1 and TRBJ1-2; TRBD1 agrees at 7 bases. Germline V lookup: CDR1 SQVTM, CDR2 ANQGSEA. V was clipped by 7 bases and J by 0 bases; unmatched bases: 8. CDR3 length: 14 amino acids. CDR3 nucleotides: TGCAGCGCACTGGCAGGGACAGCTAACTATGGCTACACCTTC. Translating gives CSALAGTANYGYTF.

The sample holds a few counts of this clonotype. The chain combines TRBV6-6 with TRBJ1-4; D gene unclear. Germline lookup yields CDR1 MNHNY and CDR2 SVGAGI (reference sequence). This CDR3 spans 14 amino acids. V lost 0 bases, J lost 7 bases, and 9 bases lay in between. The CDR3 sequence is CASSYSGIGEKLFF. The DNA of the CDR3 is TGTGCCAGCAGTTACTCGGGGATCGGTGAAAAACTGTTTTTT.

This chain uses TRBV24-1 with TRBJ1-5; 10 bases are a match to TRBD1. CDR1 KGHDR and CDR2 SFDVKD come from the germline V gene. With 3 bases clipped from V and 7 bases from J, the junction kept 11 bases outside the gene matches. The CDR3 runs 17 residues. DNA of the CDR3: TGTGCCACCAGTGATGACGAAACCGGGACAGGGGACCAGCCCCAGCATTTT. This sequence encodes CATSDDETGTGDQPQHF.

Ten or more counts support this clonotype. V usage is TRBV10-3 and J usage is TRBJ2-7; 8 nucleotides line up with TRBD1. This CDR3 region has 12 residues. With V trimmed by 6 bases and J by 5 bases, 3 bases remained unmatched. Germline V gene data show CDR1 as ENHRY and CDR2 as SYGVKD. The CDR3 sequence: CAIRDRGNEQYF. The CDR3 DNA reads as TGTGCCATCAGAGACAGGGGCAACGAGCAGTACTTC.

This chain connects TRBV2 to TRBJ1-5; D perhaps matches TRBD1 (5 bases). Between the trimmed V and J ends, which lost 5 bases and 14 bases, there was a span of 16 bases. Germline CDR1 reads SNHLY; CDR2 reads FYNNEI. The CDR3 sequence is 12 residues long. CDR3 sequence (DNA): TGTGCCAGCAGTCAGGGTTGGCCCTACGAGCATTTT. It specifies CASSQGWPYEHF.

This clonotype was seen repeatedly, ten times or more. The chain employs TRBV10-3 and TRBJ2-6; a weak D match, TRBD1 (6 bases). V lost 7 bases to trimming and J lost 0 bases, with 19 bases between them. CDR3 length: 18 amino acids. Germline V gene data show CDR1 as ENHRY and CDR2 as SYGVKD. The CDR3 spells CAITGLPGHSSGANVLTF. As DNA, the CDR3 is TGTGCCATCACTGGCCTGCCGGGACATAGCTCTGGGGCCAACGTCCTGACTTTC.

Notes on this clonotype: Just one base apart from a much larger clone, this may be a read error. J is TRBJ1-2 and V is TRBV12-3 or TRBV12-4; tentatively, D is TRBD1 (6 bases). The CDR3 loop spans 14 amino acids. Trimming took 3 bases from V and 6 from J, leaving 14 bases between them. This CDR3 is CASSLLQAGDGYTF. The CDR3 DNA is TGTGCCAGCAGTTTGCTCCAGGCAGGGGATGGCTACACCTTC.

This chain uses TRBV29-1 with TRBJ1-5; D is uncertain. Trimming removed 6 bases at V and 9 bases at J, with 21 bases between. The V gene's germline CDR1 is SQVTM and CDR2 ANQGSEA. The CDR3 is 14 amino acids. The CDR3 spells CSVPVELAGGPQHF. For the CDR3, the DNA is TGCAGCGTCCCAGTAGAACTAGCGGGAGGGCCCCAGCATTTT.

Here the CDR3 DNA reads TGTGCCAGCAGCTTCTCAGGGGCCGAGCAGTACTTC. This codes for CASSFSGAEQYF. V is TRBV7-6 and J is TRBJ2-7; possibly TRBD1 for D (6 bases). Germline V gives CDR1 SGHVS, CDR2 FNYEAQ. The CDR3 covers 12 residues. Trimming left V 3 bases short and J 6 bases short, with 9 bases between.

This chain uses TRBV29-1 with TRBJ2-5; D not resolved. Trimming left V 3 bases short and J 2 bases short, with 7 bases between. This CDR3 has 12 amino acids. The germline gives CDR1 SQVTM, CDR2 ANQGSEA. The CDR3 spells CSVDQEQETQYF. The CDR3 DNA is TGCAGCGTTGACCAAGAACAAGAGACCCAGTACTTC.

CDR3 sequence reads: CASSEQGDTQYF. CDR3 DNA sequence: TGTGCCAGCAGCGAACAGGGCGATACGCAGTATTTT. V usage is TRBV7-8 and J usage is TRBJ2-3; D is possibly TRBD1 (6 bases). CDR3 length: 12 amino acids. The V gene's germline CDR1 is SGHVS and CDR2 FQNEAQ. V lost 5 bases and J lost 6, with 9 bases in between. The variable domain in full, with the rest retrieved from reference TRBV7-8 and TRBJ2-3, is GAGVSQSPRYKVAKRGQDVALRCDPISGHVSLFWYQQALGQGPEFLTYFQNEAQLDKSGLPSDRFFAERPEGSVSTLKIQRTQQEDSAVYLCASSEQGDTQYFGPGTRLTVL.

This chain connects TRBV19 to TRBJ1-2; TRBD1 matches at 9 bases. Germline CDR1 and CDR2: LNHDA and SQIVND (reference sequence). This CDR3 region has 14 residues. The V gene end was trimmed by 4 bases and the J gene end by 8 bases; junction bases not matched to a gene: 8. The CDR3 is CASSRDREMLGYTF. CDR3 DNA: TGTGCCAGTAGTAGGGACAGGGAGATGCTCGGCTACACCTTC.

This clonotype has more than one count but fewer than ten. The rearrangement uses TRBV7-2 and TRBJ1-1; D is undetermined. V was trimmed by 5 bases and J by 1 base, leaving 8 bases between them. The CDR3 length is 13 residues. Germline-derived CDR1 and CDR2 are SGHTA and FQGNSA. The CDR3 is CASSTRANTEAFF. CDR3 DNA: TGTGCCAGCAGCACTCGGGCGAACACTGAAGCTTTCTTT. The entire variable domain, with the rest obtained from reference TRBV7-2 and TRBJ1-1, is as follows: GAGVSQSPSNKVTEKGKDVELRCDPISGHTALYWYRQSLGQGLEFLIYFQGNSAPDKSGLPSDRFSAERTGGSVSTLTIQRTQQEDSAVYLCASSTRANTEAFFGQGTRLTVV.

The table lists this clonotype with many counts. This chain joins TRBV29-1 and TRBJ2-7; 13 positions match TRBD2. Germline CDR1 reads SQVTM; CDR2 reads ANQGSEA. This CDR3 has 14 amino acids. V was clipped by 5 bases and J by 5 bases; unmatched bases: 6. DNA of the CDR3: TGCAGCGTTCTGGGACTAGCGGGGCCCGACGAGCAGTACTTC. It encodes CSVLGLAGPDEQYF.

V and J are TRBV20-1 and TRBJ1-5; a weak D match, TRBD1 (5 bases). This CDR3 has 15 residues. Looked up from germline, CDR1 is DFQATT and CDR2 is SNEGSKA (reference sequence). V was pared by 3 bases and J by 1 base, with 13 bases between. CDR3 DNA: TGCAGTGCTAGTTTGGGGGAGTTAAGCAATCAGCCCCAGCATTTT. It encodes CSASLGELSNQPQHF.

Regarding this clonotype: A read error may account for a junction end that differs from germline. The chain links TRBV19 to TRBJ2-2, with D perhaps TRBD1 (6 bases). This CDR3 is built from 15 residues. The germline CDR1 and CDR2 sequences are LNHDA and SQIVND (reference sequence). The DNA of the CDR3 is TGTGCCAGTAGCCATAGGGCAGGGGACACCGGGGAGCTGTCTTTT. Translated, it gives CASSHRAGDTGELSF.

The V call is TRBV20-1, the J call TRBJ1-4; a weak D match, TRBD1 (5 bases). The CDR3 sequence is 13 residues long. Germline V gene sequence: CDR1 DFQATT, CDR2 SNEGSKA (reference sequence). The germline V and J ends were trimmed by 5 bases and 5 bases, with 12 bases remaining between them. The CDR3, as DNA: TGCAGTGCTTGGGACGGAGGGAATGAAAAACTGTTTTTT. This gives the protein CSAWDGGNEKLFF.

The rearrangement joins TRBV20-1 to TRBJ1-4, with 8 bases aligning to TRBD1. This CDR3 is 16 amino acids long. CDR1 and CDR2 (germline): DFQATT, SNEGSKA (reference sequence). Losses at the gene ends were 4 bases for V and 3 bases for J; bases not matched to a gene: 10. The CDR3 region has the DNA TGCAGTGCTATGCCTCCCGACAGGGGTTCTAATGAAAAACTGTTTTTT. Its translation: CSAMPPDRGSNEKLFF.

The chain recombines TRBV7-9 with TRBJ2-3; TRBD2 matches 13 bases. This CDR3 is built from 15 residues. After removal of 5 bases from V and 5 bases from J, the junction contained 4 bases not matched to a gene. Looked up from germline, CDR1 is SEHNR and CDR2 is FQNEAQ (reference sequence). Here the CDR3 reads CASSGLAGVGDTQYF. The CDR3 DNA reads as TGTGCCAGCAGCGGACTAGCGGGAGTGGGAGATACGCAGTATTTT.

The J gene is TRBJ1-1, the V gene TRBV19; TRBD1 is a possible D gene (5 bases). Trimming took 7 bases from V and 1 from J, leaving 13 bases between them. CDR1 is LNHDA and CDR2 is SQIVND in the germline V gene (reference sequence). This CDR3 has 14 residues. For the CDR3, the DNA is TGTGCCAGTAATTCCCTGACAGCGAACACTGAAGCTTTCTTT. It encodes CASNSLTANTEAFF.

Note on this clonotype: In this CDR3 the conserved last residue, phenylalanine or tryptophan, is missing, so a read error is likely. This rearrangement joins TRBV10-3 to TRBJ1-1; 8 nucleotides match TRBD1. Germline-derived CDR1 and CDR2 are ENHRY and SYGVKD. The CDR3 totals 15 residues. The CDR3 loop is CASSPPTGANTEAFL. The CDR3 nucleotides are TGTGCCAGCAGTCCCCCGACAGGGGCGAACACTGAAGCTTTCCTT.